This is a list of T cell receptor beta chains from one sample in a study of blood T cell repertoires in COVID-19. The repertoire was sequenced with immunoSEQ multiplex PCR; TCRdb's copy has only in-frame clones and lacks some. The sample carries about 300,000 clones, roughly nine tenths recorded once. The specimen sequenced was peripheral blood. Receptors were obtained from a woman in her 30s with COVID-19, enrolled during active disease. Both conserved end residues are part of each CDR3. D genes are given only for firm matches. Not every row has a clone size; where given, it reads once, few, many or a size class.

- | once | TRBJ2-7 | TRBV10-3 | CAIRRDTNSYEQYF | TGTGCCATCAGAAGGGACACCAACTCCTACGAGCAGTACTTC
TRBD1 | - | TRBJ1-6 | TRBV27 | CASSFRDRANSPLHF | TGTGCCAGCAGTTTTCGGGACAGGGCCAATTCACCCCTCCACTTT
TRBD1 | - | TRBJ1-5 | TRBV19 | CASSEDRVDNQPQHF | TGTGCCAGTAGCGAGGACAGGGTTGACAATCAGCCCCAGCATTTT
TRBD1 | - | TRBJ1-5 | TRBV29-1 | CSVEWDRRNQPQHF | TGCAGCGTTGAGTGGGACAGACGCAATCAGCCCCAGCATTTT
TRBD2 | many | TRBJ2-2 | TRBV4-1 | CASSHPSGGGWAGGVTGELFF | TGCGCCAGCAGCCACCCTTCGGGAGGTGGATGGGCGGGAGGGGTCACCGGGGAGCTGTTTTTT
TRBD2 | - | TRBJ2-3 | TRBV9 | CASSELAGVGDTQYF | TGTGCCAGCAGCGAGCTTGCGGGAGTGGGGGATACGCAGTATTTT
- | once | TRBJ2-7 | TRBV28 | CASSSTAYEQYF | TGTGCCAGCAGTTCGACTGCCTACGAGCAGTACTTC
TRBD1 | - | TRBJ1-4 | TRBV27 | CASSFRGRGEKLFF | TGTGCCAGCAGTTTCAGGGGGCGAGGGGAAAAACTGTTTTTT
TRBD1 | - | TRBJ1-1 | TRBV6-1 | CASSDGQGENTEAFF | TGTGCCAGCAGTGATGGACAGGGCGAGAACACTGAAGCTTTCTTT
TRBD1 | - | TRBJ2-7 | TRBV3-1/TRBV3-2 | CASSRDRGLYEQYF | TGTGCCAGCAGCCGGGACAGGGGTTTATACGAGCAGTACTTC
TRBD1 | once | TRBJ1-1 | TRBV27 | CASSLFQGVSEAFF | TGTGCCAGCAGTTTGTTTCAGGGGGTCTCTGAAGCTTTCTTT
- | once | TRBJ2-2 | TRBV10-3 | CAISSLGLGDTGELFF | TGTGCCATCAGCTCCTTGGGGTTAGGGGACACCGGGGAGCTGTTTTTT
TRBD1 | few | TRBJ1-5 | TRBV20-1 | CSASDTGVKDNQPQHF | TGCAGTGCTAGTGACACAGGGGTAAAGGACAATCAGCCCCAGCATTTT
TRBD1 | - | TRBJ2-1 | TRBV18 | CASSLTPTGDDEQFF | TGTGCCAGCTCACTCACCCCGACAGGGGACGATGAGCAGTTCTTC
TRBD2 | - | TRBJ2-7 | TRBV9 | CASSPQTSGYEQYF | TGTGCCAGCAGCCCACAGACTAGCGGCTACGAGCAGTACTTC
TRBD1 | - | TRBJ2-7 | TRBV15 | CATSRDRGYEQYF | TGTGCCACCAGCCGGGACAGGGGCTACGAGCAGTACTTC
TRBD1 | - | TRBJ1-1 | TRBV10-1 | CASSESRGQGNTEAFF | TGCGCCAGCAGTGAGTCGAGGGGGCAGGGGAACACTGAAGCTTTCTTT
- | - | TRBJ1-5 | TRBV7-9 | CASSLGGSDQPQHF | TGTGCCAGCAGCTTAGGGGGCAGCGATCAGCCCCAGCATTTT
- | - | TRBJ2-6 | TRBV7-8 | CASSRRGANVLTF | TGTGCCAGCAGCCGGAGGGGGGCCAACGTCCTGACTTTC
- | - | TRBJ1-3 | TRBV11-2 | CASSLTGTGNTIYF | TGTGCCAGCAGCTTAACAGGAACCGGAAACACCATATATTTT
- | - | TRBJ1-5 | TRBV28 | CASSLAGAGNQPQHF | TGTGCCAGCAGTTTAGCGGGGGCAGGCAATCAGCCCCAGCATTTT
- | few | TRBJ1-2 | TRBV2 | CASSSDYGYTF | TGTGCCAGCAGTTCTGACTATGGCTACACCTTC
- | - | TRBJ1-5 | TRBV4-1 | CASSQDRQGRGQPQHF | TGCGCCAGCAGCCAAGATCGGCAGGGTAGGGGACAGCCCCAGCATTTT
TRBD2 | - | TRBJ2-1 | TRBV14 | CASSPSGTSGRARRNEQFF | TGTGCCAGCAGCCCCTCCGGGACTAGCGGGAGGGCCAGGAGAAATGAGCAGTTCTTC
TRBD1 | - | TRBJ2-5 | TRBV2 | CASSEGTGVEKTQYF | TGTGCCAGCAGTGAAGGGACAGGGGTGGAAAAGACCCAGTACTTC
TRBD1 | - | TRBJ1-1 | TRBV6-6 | CASSPLTKRTGGKGTEAFF | TGTGCCAGCAGTCCACTAACGAAGAGGACAGGGGGTAAGGGCACTGAAGCTTTCTTT
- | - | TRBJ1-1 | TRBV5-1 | CASSRNRETFF | TGCGCCAGCTCTCGCAACAGGGAAACTTTCTTT
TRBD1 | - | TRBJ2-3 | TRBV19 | CASSIQGATDTQYF | TGTGCCAGTAGTATCCAGGGGGCGACAGATACGCAGTATTTT
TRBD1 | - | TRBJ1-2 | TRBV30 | CAWSVGRGAGYTF | TGTGCCTGGAGTGTAGGCAGGGGGGCTGGCTACACCTTC
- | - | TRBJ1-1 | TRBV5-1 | CASSLDGRVNTEAFF | TGCGCCAGCAGCTTGGATGGCAGGGTGAACACTGAAGCTTTCTTT
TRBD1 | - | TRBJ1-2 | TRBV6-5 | CASSTGQGVSYGYTF | TGTGCCAGCAGTACGGGACAGGGGGTGAGCTATGGCTACACCTTC
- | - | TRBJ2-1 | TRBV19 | CASSLGGGEQFF | TGTGCCAGTAGCCTAGGGGGTGGTGAGCAGTTCTTC
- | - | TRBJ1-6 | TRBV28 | CASSPPGGGSLNSPLHF | TGTGCCAGCAGCCCTCCTGGTGGGGGCAGCCTTAATTCACCCCTCCACTTT
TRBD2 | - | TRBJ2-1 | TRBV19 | CASSPRSGGDNEQFF | TGTGCCAGTAGCCCACGTAGCGGGGGAGACAATGAGCAGTTCTTC
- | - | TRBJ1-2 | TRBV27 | CASRPSTVSNYGYTF | TGTGCCAGCAGGCCCTCCACAGTATCAAACTATGGCTACACCTTC
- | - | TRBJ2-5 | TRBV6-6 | CASSLRRESAQKGETQYF | TGTGCCAGCAGTCTAAGGAGGGAATCAGCGCAAAAGGGAGAGACCCAGTACTTC
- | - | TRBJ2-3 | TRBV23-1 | CASSQSASEGPDTQYF | TGCGCCAGCAGTCAATCGGCGAGTGAGGGCCCAGATACGCAGTATTTT
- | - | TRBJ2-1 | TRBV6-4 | CASSDGGVPYNEQFF | TGTGCCAGCAGTGATGGAGGGGTCCCCTACAATGAGCAGTTCTTC
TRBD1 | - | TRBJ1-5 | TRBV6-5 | CASSGDRGNQPQHF | TGTGCCAGCAGCGGGGACAGGGGTAATCAGCCCCAGCATTTT
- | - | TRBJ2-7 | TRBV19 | CASSIGTGNTYEQYF | TGTGCCAGTAGTATAGGAACAGGGAATACTTACGAGCAGTACTTC
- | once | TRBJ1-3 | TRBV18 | CASSPGGSGNTIYF | TGTGCCAGCTCACCCGGAGGTTCCGGAAACACCATATATTTT
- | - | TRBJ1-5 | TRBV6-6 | CASSYRTGIQPQHF | TGTGCCAGCAGTTACCGAACAGGGATCCAGCCCCAGCATTTT
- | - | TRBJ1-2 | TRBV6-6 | CASSYSTGGGYTF | TGTGCCAGCAGTTACTCGACGGGTGGCGGCTACACCTTC
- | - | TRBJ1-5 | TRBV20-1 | CSASRQADSNQPQHF | TGCAGTGCTAGTCGACAGGCAGATAGCAATCAGCCCCAGCATTTT
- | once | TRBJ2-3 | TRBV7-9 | CASTPRAATGTDTQYF | TGTGCCAGCACCCCCAGAGCGGCTACGGGCACAGATACGCAGTATTTT
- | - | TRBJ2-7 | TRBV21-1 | CASSKWGACGPKPPYEQYF | TGTGCCAGCAGCAAATGGGGAGCGTGTGGGCCGAAACCCCCCTACGAGCAGTACTTC
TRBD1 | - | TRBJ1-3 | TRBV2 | CASSYLDRGGFSGNTIYF | TGTGCCAGCAGTTACTTGGACAGGGGAGGATTCTCTGGAAACACCATATATTTT
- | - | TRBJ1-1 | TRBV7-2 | CASSAHRVNTEAFF | TGTGCCAGCAGCGCGCACAGGGTGAACACTGAAGCTTTCTTT
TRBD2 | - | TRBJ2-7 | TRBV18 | CASSRTSGYEQYF | TGTGCCAGCTCAAGGACTAGCGGCTACGAGCAGTACTTC
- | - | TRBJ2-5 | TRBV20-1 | CSARETQYF | TGCAGTGCTCGGGAGACCCAGTACTTC
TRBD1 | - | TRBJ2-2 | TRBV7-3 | CASSLTGSSTGELFF | TGTGCCAGCAGCTTGACAGGGTCGTCCACCGGGGAGCTGTTTTTT
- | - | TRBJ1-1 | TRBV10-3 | CAISPQGLNTEAFF | TGTGCCATCAGTCCCCAGGGGCTGAACACTGAAGCTTTCTTT
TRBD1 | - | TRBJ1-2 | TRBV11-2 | CASSLDSQGARGYGYTF | TGTGCCAGCAGCTTAGATTCCCAGGGGGCGAGGGGTTATGGCTACACCTTC
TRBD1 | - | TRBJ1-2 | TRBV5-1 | CASSQGTGGYGYTF | TGCGCCAGCAGCCAAGGGACAGGGGGCTATGGCTACACCTTC
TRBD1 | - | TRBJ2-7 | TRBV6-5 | CASSWVGTEPYEQYF | TGTGCCAGCAGTTGGGTCGGGACAGAACCCTACGAGCAGTACTTC
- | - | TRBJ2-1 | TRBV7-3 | CASSSGAGEQFF | TGTGCCAGCAGCTCCGGAGCCGGTGAGCAGTTCTTC
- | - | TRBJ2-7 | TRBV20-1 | CSASEELEQYF | TGCAGTGCTAGCGAGGAACTCGAGCAGTACTTC
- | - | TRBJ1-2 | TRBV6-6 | CASSYSSRVDGYTF | TGTGCCAGCAGTTACTCGAGCAGGGTGGATGGCTACACCTTC